This T cell receptor (beta chain) was captured by sequencing in a study of shared clonotypes between healthy human individuals (dated by TCRdb to the early 2020s). In the study overall: A couple of women and three men aged 18 to 49 years were included in the cohort. For each donor, three plates each were used for CD4 naive and CD4 memory, two plates were used for CD8 naive, and one plate was used for CD8 memory. To estimate repertoire size and how much clonotype sharing occurs between individuals, the study deeply sequenced the blood TCR repertoires of roughly 5 healthy adults. Libraries were prepared and TCR repertoires were sequenced by different laboratories using diverse techniques, in order to increase sequencing depth and limit assay-specific biases. Each donor's leukapheresis produced roughly between roughly 0.85 and 9.5 billion PBMCs. Broad study findings and their caveats: Pairwise subsampling led to the expectation that sequencing depth would affect the degree of clonotype sharing among donors. Clonotypes shared by all four sorted-subset donors showed higher generation probabilities than non-shared clonotypes. Naive subsets generally had larger estimated clonotype richness than memory subsets. Sampling was restricted to blood, and TCR repertoires in tissue are likely to differ from TCR repertoires in blood. Rarefaction of sorted-subset datasets indicated incomplete sequencing despite the large sequencing depth. Because the study included a small number of donors, the genetic and exposure-history diversity represented was limited. When a few donors were compared, the shared fraction of clonotypes was about 5% for naive CD4, 3.5% for naive CD8, roughly 2.5% for memory CD4, and under 0.5% for memory CD8.

A remark on this clone: Which antigen it targets is not known. No base qualities exist here, and no much larger clone lies one base off it.

CDR1 and CDR2 were assigned from the germline V gene (reference sequence) as SEHNR and FQNEAQ. V is trimmed back by 7 bases and J by 4 bases, and the junction contains 9 bases that no gene match accounts for. The CDR3 sequence holds 15 residues, the cysteine and phenylalanine included. Left in the record is the CDR3 DNA by itself, 45 bases read in frame from the first base. Donors were healthy HIV-negative adults with no recently reported acute infections or vaccinations. All donors were Caucasian adults living in Nashville, Tennessee, USA. Magnetic negative selection was used to enrich CD4+ T cells, after which naive cells were positively selected on CD45RA and the negative fraction became the memory subset. Blood was obtained by leukapheresis, after which PBMCs were separated by Ficoll-Histopaque density gradient centrifugation and cryopreserved in liquid nitrogen vapor phase. Analytical flow cytometry was used to check the purity and quantity of every magnetically sorted T cell population. Genomic DNA was isolated from every sorted fraction and measured by UV absorbance on a Nanodrop 2000c.

TCR CDR3 regions were amplified from genomic DNA by multiplex PCR using the deep immunoSEQ assay. Extracted genomic DNA from each cell subset was distributed evenly across all wells of several immunoSEQ 96-well plates, and each plate was treated as a replicate. For sorted subsets, each replicate PCR was loaded with 200 to 250 ng genomic DNA, equivalent to some 27,000 T cell genomes. The purified libraries were quantified using a Qubit 3.0 fluorometer, sized with a Bioanalyzer 2100, and then quantified again using the KAPA Library Quantification kit. Each immunoSEQ 96-well plate was sequenced on its own single-read 150-cycle Illumina NextSeq 550 flow cell. The source study handled its data this way. The immunoSEQ output contained only junctional sequences without quality scores, so filtering could not match that applied to full-length reads. To assign V/J genes and CDR3, sequences were annotated against IMGT germline references using PyIR, a Python wrapper for IgBLAST v1.9. Reads were filtered out if the reads had weak V/J assignments (E-value above 1e-6), no CDR3, stop codons, out-of-frame junctions, or ambiguous translated residues. V3J clonotypes were defined by identical inferred V gene, J gene, and CDR3 amino acid sequence. To compute the percentage overlap between repertoires, the number of shared unique clonotypes was divided by the size of the smaller repertoire. Repertoire richness was assessed with RTK rarefaction, the Chao1 estimator, and Recon v2.1 estimates of unobserved clonotypes. Generation probabilities for all TCRbeta clonotypes obtained by the gDNA method from several donors were computed using OLGA. Entries here come from immuneACCESS through TCRdb and include only in-frame sequences with V and J called. Some clones fail to appear in such tables; in the studies checked, an unresolved V gene covers under half of the shortfall, and the cause of the remainder is unknown. The V and J calls and clone size are taken from that table; D and trimming were inferred from the DNA. The table for this sample lists about 770,000 clones; roughly 72% of them were counted only once. The ten largest clonotypes hold under 2% of the sample.

The sequenced sample consisted of memory CD4+ T cells sorted from blood. The label giving this sample's cell subset or site can be read as: CD45RA-negative fraction. The receptor chain draws on TRBV7-9 and TRBJ1-4; a stretch of 7 junction bases matches TRBD1. The source is a woman aged 25 to 39 in good health. The nucleotides read TGTGCCAGCACCTCTAGGACAGGAATTAATGAAAAACTGTTTTTT. Translated, it reads CASTSRTGINEKLFF.